A selection of T cell receptor beta chains follows, all from one sample in a study of GPR56 and killer-like receptors on CD4 memory cells. Following a re-call of the reads, TCRdb has one entry per CDR3 protein and lacks DNA. This listing includes fewer than 3,000 distinct CDR3 sequences. Sequencing was carried out using memory CD4+ T cells from blood. These receptors all come from a human donor in good health. The CDR3 runs from the conserved cysteine through the conserved F or W. Expanded clones get a size class; other rows say once, few or many, or leave the size out.

clone_size	v_call	j_call	cdr3_aa
medium-sized	TRBV5-4	TRBJ1-3	CASSTPSGNSGNTIYF
medium-sized	TRBV30	TRBJ1-6	CAWRVVSYNSPLHF
medium-sized	TRBV6-2/TRBV6-3	TRBJ2-7	CASSNRGAYEQYF
large	TRBV6-1	TRBJ2-1	CASVGPIRLGQFF
medium-sized	TRBV7-9	TRBJ1-1	CASSLALNTEAFF
large	TRBV6-1	TRBJ1-1	CASRLTGETTEAFF
.	TRBV7-9	TRBJ1-4	CASSLNYGELFF
medium-sized	TRBV18	TRBJ1-6	CASSPFEAWYNSPLHF
.	TRBV18	TRBJ2-7	CASSPGTGALMNYEQYF
medium-sized	TRBV18	TRBJ2-1	CASSPLDRYSYNEQFF
.	TRBV20-1	TRBJ1-5	CSARGQGKGSYSNQPQHF
.	TRBV6-1	TRBJ2-7	CASMVGNYEQYF
.	TRBV4-2	TRBJ2-5	CASSPSGSGGGETQYF
.	TRBV30	TRBJ1-1	CAWTRRTGTEAFF
medium-sized	TRBV7-3	TRBJ1-1	CASSLQEGRNTEAFF
medium-sized	TRBV5-4	TRBJ2-3	CASSFPRGQTDTQYF
.	TRBV7-9	TRBJ1-4	CASSRTGRTNEKLFF
.	TRBV11-3	TRBJ2-3	CASSSRTDTQYF
.	TRBV20-1	TRBJ2-1	CSARDSGVVNEQFF
.	TRBV7-9	TRBJ2-5	CASSQTTAQETQYF
large	TRBV19	TRBJ1-2	CASSIDREASYGYTF
.	TRBV4-1	TRBJ2-4	CASSQVYGTSGGTYF
medium-sized	TRBV15	TRBJ1-2	CATSRDIRTGYTF
.	TRBV11-2	TRBJ2-7	CASSAIQGYEQYF